The clone carrying this T cell receptor (beta chain) was counted at least ten times. The antigen remains unidentified. CDR3 size: 14 residues. CDR1 SGHDT and CDR2 YYEEEE come from the germline V gene. V was trimmed by 0 bases and J by 4 bases, leaving 10 bases between them. The data belong to a study of T cell repertoires in cytomegalovirus infection. Whole-study context: In public TCR beta signatures, there were indications of both CMV infection and matching HLA type.

One entry per CDR3 protein results from TCRdb running MiXCR on the reads. The data show 200,000 to 250,000 distinct CDR3 sequences, around 6.2% seen once. Findings and caveats of the study: In two of eight donors, the top clonotype was HLA-C-restricted CMV-specific.

The TCR sequence derives from a human donor in good health (CMV status not recorded). Some clones in this sample may be carry-over from other donors' samples. The specimen sequenced was PBMCs. The rearrangement joins TRBV5-6 to TRBJ2-5; no reliable D call. CDR3 sequence reads: CASSLAQASETQYF. The DNA of the CDR3 is TGTGCCAGCAGCTTGGCCCAAGCTTCAGAGACCCAGTACTTC. The full variable domain, rest sourced from reference TRBV5-6 and TRBJ2-5, is DAGVTQSPTHLIKTRGQQVTLRCSPKSGHDTVSWYQQALGQGPQFIFQYYEEEERQRGNFPDRFSGHQFPNYSSELNVNALLLGDSALYLCASSLAQASETQYFGPGTRLLVL.